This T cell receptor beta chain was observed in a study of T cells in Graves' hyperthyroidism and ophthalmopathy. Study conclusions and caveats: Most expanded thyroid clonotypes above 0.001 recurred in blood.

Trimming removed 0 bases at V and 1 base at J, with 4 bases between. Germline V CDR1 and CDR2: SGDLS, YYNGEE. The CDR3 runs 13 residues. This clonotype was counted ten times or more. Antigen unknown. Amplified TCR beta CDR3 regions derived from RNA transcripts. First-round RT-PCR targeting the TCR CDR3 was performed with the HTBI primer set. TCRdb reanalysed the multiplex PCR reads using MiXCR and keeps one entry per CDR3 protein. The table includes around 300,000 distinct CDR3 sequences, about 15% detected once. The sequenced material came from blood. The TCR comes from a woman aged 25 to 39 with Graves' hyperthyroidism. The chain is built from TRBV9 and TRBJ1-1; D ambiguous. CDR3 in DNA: TGTGCCAGCAGCGTAGATTCGAACACTGAAGCTTTCTTT. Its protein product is CASSVDSNTEAFF.